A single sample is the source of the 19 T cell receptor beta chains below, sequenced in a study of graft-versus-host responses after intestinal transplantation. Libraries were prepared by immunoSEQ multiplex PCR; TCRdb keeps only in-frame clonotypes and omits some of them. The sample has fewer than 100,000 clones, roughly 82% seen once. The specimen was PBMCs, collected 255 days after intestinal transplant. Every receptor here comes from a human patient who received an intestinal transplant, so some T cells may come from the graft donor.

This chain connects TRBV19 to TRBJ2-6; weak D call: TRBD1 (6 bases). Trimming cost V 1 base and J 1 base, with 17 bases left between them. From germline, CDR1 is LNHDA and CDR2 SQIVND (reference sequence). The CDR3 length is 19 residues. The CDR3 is CASSIVSKQGMSGANVLTF. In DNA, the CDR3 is TGTGCCAGTAGTATAGTAAGTAAACAGGGAATGTCTGGGGCCAACGTCCTGACTTTC.

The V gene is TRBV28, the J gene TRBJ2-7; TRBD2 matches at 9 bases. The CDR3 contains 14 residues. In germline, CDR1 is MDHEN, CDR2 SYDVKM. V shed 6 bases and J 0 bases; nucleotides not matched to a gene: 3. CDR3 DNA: TGTGCCAGCAGGAGCGGGGGGTTCTCCTACGAGCAGTACGTC. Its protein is CASRSGGFSYEQYV.

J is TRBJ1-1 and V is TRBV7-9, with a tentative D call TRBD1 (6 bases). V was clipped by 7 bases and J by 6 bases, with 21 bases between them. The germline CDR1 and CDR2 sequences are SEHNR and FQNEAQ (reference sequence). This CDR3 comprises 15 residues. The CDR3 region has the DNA TGTGCCAGCACCCATCCAAAGGGGGAAAGGCCTGAAGCTTTCTTT. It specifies CASTHPKGERPEAFF.

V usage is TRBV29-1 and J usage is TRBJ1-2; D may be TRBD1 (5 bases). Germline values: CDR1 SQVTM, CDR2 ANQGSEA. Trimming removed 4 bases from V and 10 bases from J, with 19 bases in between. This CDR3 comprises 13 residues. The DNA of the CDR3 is TGCAGCGTTGGGGCAGGGCCGTCCACGTCCTACACCTTC. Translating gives CSVGAGPSTSYTF.

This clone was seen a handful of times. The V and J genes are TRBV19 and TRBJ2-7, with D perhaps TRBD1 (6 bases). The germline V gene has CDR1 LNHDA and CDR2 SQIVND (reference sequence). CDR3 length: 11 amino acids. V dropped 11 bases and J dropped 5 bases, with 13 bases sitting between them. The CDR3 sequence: CAAGQGNEQYF. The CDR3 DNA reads TGTGCCGCCGGGCAGGGGAACGAGCAGTACTTC.

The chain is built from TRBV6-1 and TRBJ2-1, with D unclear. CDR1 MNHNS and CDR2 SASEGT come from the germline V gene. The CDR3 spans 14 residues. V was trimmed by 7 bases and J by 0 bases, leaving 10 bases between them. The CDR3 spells CASNGLSSYNEQFF. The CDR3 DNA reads TGTGCCAGCAACGGGTTAAGCTCCTACAATGAGCAGTTCTTC.

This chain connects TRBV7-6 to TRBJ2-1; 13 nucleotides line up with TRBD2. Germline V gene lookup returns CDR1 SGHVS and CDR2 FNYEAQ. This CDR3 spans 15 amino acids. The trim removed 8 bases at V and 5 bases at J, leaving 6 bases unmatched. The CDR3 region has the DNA TGTGCCAGCGGTCCTGGACTAGCGGGGGACAATGAGCAGTTCTTC. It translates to CASGPGLAGDNEQFF.

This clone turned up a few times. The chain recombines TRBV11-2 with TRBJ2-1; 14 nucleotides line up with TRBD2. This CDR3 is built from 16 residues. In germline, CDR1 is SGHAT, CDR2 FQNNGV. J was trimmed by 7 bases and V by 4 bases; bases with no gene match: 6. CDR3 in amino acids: CASSSAGTSGRNEQFF. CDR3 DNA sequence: TGTGCCAGCAGCTCTGCCGGGACTAGCGGGAGAAATGAGCAGTTCTTC. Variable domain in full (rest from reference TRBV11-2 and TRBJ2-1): EAGVAQSPRYKIIEKRQSVAFWCNPISGHATLYWYQQILGQGPKLLIQFQNNGVVDDSQLPKDRFSAERLKGVDSTLKIQPAKLEDSAVYLCASSSAGTSGRNEQFFGPGTRLTVL.

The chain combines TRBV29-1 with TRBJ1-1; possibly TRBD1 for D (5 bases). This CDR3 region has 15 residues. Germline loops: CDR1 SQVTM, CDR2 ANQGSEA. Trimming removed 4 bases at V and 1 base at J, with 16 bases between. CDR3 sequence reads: CSVAAGTRTNTEAFF. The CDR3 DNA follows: TGCAGCGTTGCAGCCGGGACTCGCACGAACACTGAAGCTTTCTTT. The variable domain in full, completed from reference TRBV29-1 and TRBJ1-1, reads SAVISQKPSRDICQRGTSLTIQCQVDSQVTMMFWYRQQPGQSLTLIATANQGSEATYESGFVIDKFPISRPNLTFSTLTVSNMSPEDSSIYLCSVAAGTRTNTEAFFGQGTRLTVV.

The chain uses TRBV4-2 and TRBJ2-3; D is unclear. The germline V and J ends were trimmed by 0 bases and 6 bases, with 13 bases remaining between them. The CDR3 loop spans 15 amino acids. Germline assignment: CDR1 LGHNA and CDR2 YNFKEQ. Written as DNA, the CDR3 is TGTGCCAGCAGCCAAGAACGCTGGCTCGGGGATACGCAGTATTTT. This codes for CASSQERWLGDTQYF.

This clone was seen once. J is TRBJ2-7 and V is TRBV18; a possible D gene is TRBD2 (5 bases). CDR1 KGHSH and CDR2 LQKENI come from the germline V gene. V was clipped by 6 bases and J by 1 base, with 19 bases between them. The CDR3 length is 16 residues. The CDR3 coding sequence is TGTGCCAGCTCCCCCATGGAAGCGGTTCTATCCTACGAGCAGTACTTC. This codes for CASSPMEAVLSYEQYF.

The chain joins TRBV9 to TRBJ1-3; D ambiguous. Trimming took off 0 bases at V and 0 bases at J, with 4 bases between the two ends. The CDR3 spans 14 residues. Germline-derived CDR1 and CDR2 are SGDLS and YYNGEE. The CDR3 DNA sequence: TGTGCCAGCAGCGTAGGTAGCTCTGGAAACACCATATATTTT. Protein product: CASSVGSSGNTIYF.

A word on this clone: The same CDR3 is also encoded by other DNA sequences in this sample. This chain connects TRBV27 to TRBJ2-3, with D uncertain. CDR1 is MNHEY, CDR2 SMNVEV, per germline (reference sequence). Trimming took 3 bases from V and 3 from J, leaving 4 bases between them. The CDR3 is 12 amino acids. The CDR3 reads CASSLGTDTQYF. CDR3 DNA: TGTGCCAGCAGTTTGGGGACAGATACGCAGTATTTT.

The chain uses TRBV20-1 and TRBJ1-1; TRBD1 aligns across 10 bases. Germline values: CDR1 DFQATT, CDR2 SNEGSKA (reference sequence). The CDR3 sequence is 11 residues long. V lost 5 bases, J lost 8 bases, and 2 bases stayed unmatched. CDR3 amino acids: CSAGQGDEAFF. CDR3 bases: TGCAGTGCTGGACAGGGGGACGAAGCTTTCTTT.

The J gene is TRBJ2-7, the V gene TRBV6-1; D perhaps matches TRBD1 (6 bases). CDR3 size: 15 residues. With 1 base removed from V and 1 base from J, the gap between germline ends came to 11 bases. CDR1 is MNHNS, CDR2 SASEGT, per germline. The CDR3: CASSEGRDRSYEQYV. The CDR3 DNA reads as TGTGCCAGCAGTGAAGGCCGTGACAGGTCCTACGAGCAGTACGTC.

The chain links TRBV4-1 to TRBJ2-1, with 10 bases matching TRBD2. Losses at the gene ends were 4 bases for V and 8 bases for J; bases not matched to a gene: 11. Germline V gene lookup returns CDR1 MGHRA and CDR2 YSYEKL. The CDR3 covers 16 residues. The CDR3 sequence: CASSRLTSGVVYEQFF. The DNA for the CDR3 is TGCGCCAGCAGCCGCCTAACTAGCGGGGTTGTTTATGAGCAGTTCTTC.

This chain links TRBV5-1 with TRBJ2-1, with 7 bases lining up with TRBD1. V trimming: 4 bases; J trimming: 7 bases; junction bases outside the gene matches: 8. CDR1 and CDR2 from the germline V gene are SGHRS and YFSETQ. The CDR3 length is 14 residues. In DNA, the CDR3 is TGCGCCAGCAGCCCAAGACAGGGAGTAAATGAGCAGTTCTTC. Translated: CASSPRQGVNEQFF.

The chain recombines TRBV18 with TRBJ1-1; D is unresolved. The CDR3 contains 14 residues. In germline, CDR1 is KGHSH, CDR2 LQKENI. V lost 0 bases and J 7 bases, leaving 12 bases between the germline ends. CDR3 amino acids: CASSPPDPTGEAFF. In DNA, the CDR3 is TGTGCCAGCTCACCACCTGACCCCACGGGTGAAGCTTTCTTT.

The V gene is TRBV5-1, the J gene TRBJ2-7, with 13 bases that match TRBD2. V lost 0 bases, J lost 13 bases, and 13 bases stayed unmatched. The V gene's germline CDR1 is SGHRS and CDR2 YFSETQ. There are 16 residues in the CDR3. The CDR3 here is CASSLDLTGTSGALYF. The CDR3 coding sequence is TGCGCCAGCAGCTTGGATTTGACAGGGACTAGCGGGGCCCTTTACTTC.